The 4 T cell receptor beta chains given below trace back to one sample, sequenced in a study of CD8+ T cells in alopecia areata. cDNA prepared by RNA extraction and subsequent reverse transcription served as the template for sequencing. Sequencing was performed with immunoSEQ multiplex PCR; in TCRdb, only in-frame clones are kept and a portion is missing. The sample lists more than 250,000 clones, none appearing once, the ten largest making up less than 1.5%. On the basis of CD4, CD8alpha, NKG2D, NKG2ACE and other markers, pooled cutaneous lymph node cells were sorted. The material sequenced was CD4+ T cells sorted from a lymph node. These receptors all come from a C3H/HeJ mouse with alopecia areata. For this strain, the MHC haplotype corresponds to H2-k.

Notes on this clone: Genes and germline come from the mouse. The missing CDR3 end, 4 residues past where the read stops, is filled in from the germline J gene. The chain uses TRBV1 and TRBJ2-3; 7 bases agree with TRBD2. The ends lost 1 base at V and 0 bases at J; junction bases unmatched: 4. The CDR3 has 16 amino acids. Per germline, CDR1 NSQYPW and CDR2 LRSPGD (reference sequence). The CDR3 is CTCSAGPGGSAETLYF. The sequenced CDR3 bases are TGCACCTGCAGTGCAGGCCCTGGGGGTAGTGCAGAA.

On this clone: Mouse germline and gene names are used. The CDR3 reads CASSQVGGYAETLYF. The sequenced part of the CDR3 DNA is TGTGCCAGCAGCCAAGTGGGGGGTTATGCAGAA. The chain is built from TRBV5 and TRBJ2-3, with 7 bases that match TRBD2. The CDR3 is cut off 4 residues early in the read; its end comes from the germline J gene. V dropped 1 base and J dropped 2; count of bases not matched to a gene: 3. Germline V gives CDR1 LGHNA, CDR2 YNLKQL (reference sequence). The CDR3 totals 15 residues.

On this clone: Gene labels here are mouse ones. The CDR3 here is CASSIGTGVFTEVFF. CDR3 bases read: TGTGCCAGCAGTATCGGGACAGGGGTCTTCACA. The chain uses TRBV19 and TRBJ1-1; 10 bases match TRBD1. Read coverage stops 4 residues before the CDR3 terminus; the germline J gene supplies the remainder. V dropped 2 bases and J dropped 4; count of bases not matched to a gene: 5. The CDR3 length is 15 residues. CDR1 is FNHDT and CDR2 is SITEND in the germline V gene (reference sequence).

This clone came up a few times. Gene names refer to mouse genes. The sequenced fragment ends 4 residues before the CDR3 boundary, so the rest is inferred from the germline J gene. This sequence joins TRBV19 and TRBJ2-1, with 10 bases that match TRBD1. This CDR3 spans 15 amino acids. Per germline, CDR1 FNHDT and CDR2 SITEND (reference sequence). The CDR3 loop reads CASSATGGAGAEQFF. The CDR3 bases that were read are TGTGCCAGCAGTGCGACAGGGGGCGCGGGGGCT.